A selection of T cell receptor beta chains follows, all from one sample in a study of control samples from healthy donors and cancer patients. Only in-frame clones appear in the TCRdb table, and some are missing; sequencing was by immunoSEQ multiplex PCR. The sample lists 120,000 or so clones; roughly 92% were seen once. Material for sequencing was PBMCs. The receptors stem from a man older than 75 with head and neck cancer. The CDR3 runs from the conserved cysteine through the conserved F or W. Each record gives: D gene, V gene, J gene, CDR3 protein. The D gene is left open where the match is weak.

D: -
V: TRBV18
J: TRBJ2-2
CDR3: CASSPREENTGELFF

D: -
V: TRBV7-8
J: TRBJ2-7
CDR3: CASSSDRDGAYEQYF

D: -
V: TRBV5-6
J: TRBJ2-7
CDR3: CASSLTGGEQYF

D: -
V: TRBV30
J: TRBJ2-7
CDR3: CAWSKAGRVSYEQYF

D: -
V: TRBV24-1
J: TRBJ2-5
CDR3: CATSDSALQETQYF

D: -
V: TRBV5-1
J: TRBJ2-7
CDR3: CASSPSSYEQYF

D: -
V: TRBV30
J: TRBJ1-6
CDR3: CAWSFAGSDSPLHF

D: TRBD1
V: TRBV25-1
J: TRBJ1-4
CDR3: CASTERGGLGEKLFF

D: -
V: TRBV6-5
J: TRBJ1-2
CDR3: CASKTGYYGYTF

D: -
V: TRBV7-8
J: TRBJ1-5
CDR3: CASSPRDPLSNQPQHF